A single T cell receptor (beta chain) is shown here with its context. There is no known antigen for this receptor. No per-base quality is available; no much larger clone lies one base away. This sample was taken from a study of shared clonotypes between healthy human individuals (dated by TCRdb to 2020 to 2021). About the full investigation: Two women and a few men aged 18 to 49 years were included in the cohort. Per donor, three plates each were used for CD4 naive and CD4 memory, two for CD8 naive, and one for CD8 memory. To estimate repertoire size and how much clonotypes are shared between individuals, the study performed deep sequencing of blood TCR repertoires from roughly five healthy adults. Libraries were prepared and TCR repertoires were sequenced by different laboratories using diverse techniques, in order to increase sequencing depth and limit assay-specific biases. Per donor, leukapheresis produced somewhere between about 0.85 and 10 billion PBMCs. Study-level results and caveats: Only blood was sampled, and tissue TCR repertoires likely differ from those in blood. Larger estimated clonotype richness was generally found for naive subsets than for memory subsets. Across a few donors, about 4.5% of naive CD4, approximately 3.6% of naive CD8, under 2.5% of memory CD4, and roughly 0.41% of memory CD8 clonotypes were shared. Pairwise subsampling led to the expectation that sequencing depth would affect the degree of clonotype sharing among donors. Compared with non-shared clonotypes, clonotypes shared by all four sorted-subset donors had higher generation probabilities. Because the study included a small number of donors, the genetic and exposure-history diversity represented was limited. Incomplete sequencing was indicated by rarefaction of sorted-subset datasets, despite the large sequencing depth.

CD8 naive samples consisted of CD45RO-negative cells that were positively selected for CCR7, yielding a CD45RA+CCR7+ population without TemRA cells. The donors were healthy, HIV-negative adults with no recently reported acute infections or vaccinations. Every donor was a Caucasian adult living in Nashville, Tennessee, USA. Blood was collected by leukapheresis, and PBMCs were isolated by Ficoll-Histopaque density gradient centrifugation and then cryopreserved in liquid nitrogen vapor phase. Analytical flow cytometry was used to check the purity and quantity of every magnetically sorted T cell population. Genomic DNA was isolated from every sorted fraction and measured by UV absorbance on a Nanodrop 2000c. TCR CDR3 regions were amplified from genomic DNA by multiplex PCR using the deep immunoSEQ assay. Genomic DNA extracted from each cell subset was distributed evenly over all wells of several immunoSEQ 96-well plates, and each plate served as one replicate. For sorted subsets, each replicate PCR was loaded with about 200 ng genomic DNA, equivalent to 25,000 to 30,000 T cell genomes. Purified libraries were quantified with a Qubit 3.0 fluorometer, sized on a Bioanalyzer 2100, and re-quantified with the KAPA Library Quantification kit. Every immunoSEQ 96-well plate was sequenced on a dedicated single-read 150-cycle Illumina NextSeq 550 flow cell. The study's processing was this. Because the immunoSEQ output included only junctional sequences and no quality scores, the filtering could not be the same as the filtering used for full-length reads. To assign V/J genes and CDR3, sequences were annotated against IMGT germline references using PyIR, a Python wrapper for IgBLAST v1.9. Reads were removed for weak V/J assignments (E-value above 1e-6), missing CDR3, stop codons, out-of-frame junctions, or ambiguous translated residues. A V3J clonotype was defined by an identical inferred V gene, J gene, and CDR3 amino acid sequence. Percentage overlap between repertoires was computed as shared unique clonotypes divided by the size of the smaller repertoire. Three approaches were used to assess repertoire richness: RTK rarefaction, the Chao1 estimator, and Recon v2.1 estimates of unobserved clonotypes. For all TCRbeta clonotypes obtained by the gDNA method from a handful of donors, generation probabilities were computed with OLGA. TCRdb took over this immuneACCESS table, retaining in-frame rearrangements with V and J assigned. Such tables are incomplete; in checked studies, under half of the missing clones stem from an unresolved V gene, and the remainder is unexplained. The DNA was the basis for D and trimming; V, J and clone size are from that table. The table for this sample lists about 800,000 clones; about 96% of them were counted only once. Less than 0.25% of the sample rests with the top ten.

Sequenced: naive CD8+ T cells sorted from blood. The sample's cell subset or site label is to be understood as: CD45RA+CCR7+. This receptor was identified in a man under 40 in good health.

This receptor carries the CDR3 CASSQGRASSYNEQFF. The nucleotide sequence is TGTGCCAGCAGCCAAGGGCGGGCAAGCTCCTACAATGAGCAGTTCTTC. The V gene is TRBV7-8 and the J gene is TRBJ2-1; possibly the D gene is TRBD2, per 5 matching bases. As encoded in the germline V gene, CDR1 is SGHVS while CDR2 is FQNEAQ. Trimming removed 5 bases from V and 0 bases from J, leaving 14 bases between the germline ends. The CDR3 has 16 amino acids, counting the end cysteine and phenylalanine. Here the CDR3 DNA is all that survives: 48 bases in frame from base 1. Full variable domain (CDR3 extended with the reference TRBV7-8 and TRBJ2-1 proteins): GAGVSQSPRYKVAKRGQDVALRCDPISGHVSLFWYQQALGQGPEFLTYFQNEAQLDKSGLPSDRFFAERPEGSVSTLKIQRTQQEDSAVYLCASSQGRASSYNEQFFGPGTRLTVL.